The T cell receptor (beta chain) described here comes from a study of shared T cell receptors in the human thymus (dated by TCRdb to 2020 to 2023). About the study as a whole: The study investigated the way shared, self-reactive T-cell receptor alpha chains are produced in the human thymus.

As concerns this clone: Its antigen has not been determined. No per-base quality is available; no much larger clone lies one base away.

Per the germline V gene, MDHEN is the CDR1 and SYDVKM is the CDR2. After removal of 7 bases from V and 1 base from J, the junction retains 16 bases not matched to a gene. The cysteine opens and the phenylalanine closes a CDR3 of 18 amino acids. Only the CDR3 part of the read is kept: 54 bases, read in frame from the first base. The protocol used for the library was the immunoSEQ multiplex PCR assay. TCRdb took this table from immuneACCESS and kept in-frame rearrangements with V and J called. Such tables lack part of the clones; where checked against another copy, unresolved V genes explain under half of the gap, and the rest is unexplained. The sample includes 640,000 or so clones, with approximately 87% observed a single time. The leading ten clones occupy 0.0094% of the sample. The same data also went into a second study, on human thymus T cells. As described in the second report: The donors were immunologically healthy infants in Finland who had open corrective cardiac surgery for congenital heart defects. Thymus tissue was obtained as surgical resects removed during corrective cardiac surgery. Both the thymic and the peripheral blood repertoires appeared to show biased V and J gene segment usage. The related research reported highly overlapping thymic TCR repertoires among unrelated individuals. The study characterized TCR alpha and beta repertoires from about 8 infant thymus samples and a few related peripheral blood samples. The infant donors were roughly 7 to 244 days old, and the cohort included several males and a couple of females. Thymocytes were mechanically released from the tissue and were stored as pellets of about 8.5-31 million cells at -70 degrees C. Genomic DNA was extracted from frozen cell pellets with a QIAsymphony instrument. TCRB and TCRAD loci were amplified from a standardized quantity of quality-controlled genomic DNA using the immunoSEQ multiplex PCR assay. Amplicons spanned the V(D)J region at a length sufficient to cover the CDR3 and identify V and J genes. The commercial immunoSEQ service was used to sequence amplicons on an Illumina platform. Primer bias and sequencing errors were corrected using previously described methods, and TCRAD and TCRB definitions followed the IMGT database. The repertoires were analysed using immunoSEQ Analyzer 3.0 and VDJTools for basic statistics, V/J segment usage, diversity estimates, rarefaction and pairwise overlap. Diversity was estimated with Chao1, ChaoE, Efron-Thisted, Shannon and inverse Simpson indices, and also on datasets down-sampled to the smallest sample. Repertoire overlap used strict matching of CDR3 nucleotide sequence, V gene and J gene, with Jaccard-based multidimensional scaling clustering. On average, thymus samples gave 750,000 to 1,000,000 unique TCRB clonotypes, whereas blood samples gave about 84,000.

The receptor comes from a boy younger than two with a congenital heart defect. Donor details come from another sample of the same person, matched by shared clones. Recombination connected TRBV28 to TRBJ2-3; TRBD2 agrees with 8 junctional bases. Material: thymocytes. The DNA sequence follows: TGTGCCAGCAACCCCCCTCCGGGGGGGAGGATTGGCACAGATACGCAGTATTTT. Translation gives CASNPPPGGRIGTDTQYF.